This is a list of T cell receptor beta chains from one sample in a study of monozygotic twins with inflammatory bowel disease. With the 5' RACE reads reprocessed, TCRdb shows one record per CDR3 protein and no DNA. The repertoire table contains 200,000 to 250,000 distinct CDR3 sequences. What was sequenced was blood. These receptors originate from a human donor with ulcerative colitis or Crohn's disease, or a healthy co-twin of an affected twin (not recorded which). The CDR3 runs from the conserved cysteine through the conserved F or W.

CDR3aa | j_gene | v_gene
CASGQGVHEQYF | TRBJ2-7 | TRBV6-5
CSAKGVETQYF | TRBJ2-5 | TRBV20-1
CSVVGGGYGYTF | TRBJ1-2 | TRBV29-1
CASSLQGGVTGELFF | TRBJ2-2 | TRBV11-2
CASSQGPGSFEKLFF | TRBJ1-4 | TRBV14
CASSPPGAYEQYF | TRBJ2-7 | TRBV4-2
CASRAGERNTDTQYF | TRBJ2-3 | TRBV7-8
CASSLGRKANYGYTF | TRBJ1-2 | TRBV7-2
CASSPRLGSSYEQYF | TRBJ2-7 | TRBV7-9
CASAHYTGTGYEQYF | TRBJ2-7 | TRBV7-2
CASSGGGYEQYF | TRBJ2-7 | TRBV25-1
CSAADVAGRMNTEAFF | TRBJ1-1 | TRBV29-1
CASSGLGAPSGYTF | TRBJ1-2 | TRBV5-4
CASSPQGQNSYEQYF | TRBJ2-7 | TRBV5-1
CATSPSILAGRLTYNEQFF | TRBJ2-1 | TRBV5-1
CASSRDRSTDTQYF | TRBJ2-3 | TRBV11-2
CASSLRGEGASGANVLTF | TRBJ2-6 | TRBV12-3/TRBV12-4
CASRAGTNYGYTF | TRBJ1-2 | TRBV2
CASSPGDRAYNEQFF | TRBJ2-1 | TRBV5-1
CATRRTATNEKLFF | TRBJ1-4 | TRBV15
CASSFWEPSNEKLFF | TRBJ1-4 | TRBV7-9
CASRALMNTEAFF | TRBJ1-1 | TRBV6-5
CASSSGAIYGYTF | TRBJ1-2 | TRBV18
CASSQIAGITDTQYF | TRBJ2-3 | TRBV4-1
CASSLRHTLRYEQYF | TRBJ2-7 | TRBV7-3
CASSQGLAGGRLSYEQYF | TRBJ2-7 | TRBV7-8
CASSLNALNEQFF | TRBJ2-1 | TRBV7-9
CASPPGTGGETQYF | TRBJ2-5 | TRBV18
CASSLYHFVDRDLDYGYTF | TRBJ1-2 | TRBV13
CASIGVESNQPQHF | TRBJ1-5 | TRBV19
CASSQGQQSQPQHF | TRBJ1-5 | TRBV6-6
CASSGTSGGEQYF | TRBJ2-7 | TRBV5-4
CASSYREPEAFF | TRBJ1-1 | TRBV5-4
CAISDDFQPQHF | TRBJ1-5 | TRBV10-3
CASSPIGSPEQYF | TRBJ2-7 | TRBV18
CSASTGWTYEQYF | TRBJ2-7 | TRBV20-1
CASSLGTGSSEKLFF | TRBJ1-4 | TRBV7-7
CASSPPGGAAVLNTEAFF | TRBJ1-1 | TRBV12-3/TRBV12-4
CASRLAGEPTKQYF | TRBJ2-7 | TRBV2
CASSYSFGSGAYEQYF | TRBJ2-7 | TRBV6-5
CSVEVGGPEAFF | TRBJ1-1 | TRBV29-1
CASSPGTASYNEQFF | TRBJ2-1 | TRBV5-1
CASSIGPGPQNEQFF | TRBJ2-1 | TRBV19
CSASPGTSNEQFF | TRBJ2-1 | TRBV20-1
CSARLGTGANTEAFF | TRBJ1-1 | TRBV20-1
CASVGGYSYEQYF | TRBJ2-7 | TRBV11-2
CASSPYSAAGQQNTEAFF | TRBJ1-1 | TRBV11-1
CASSHPYFGQGSTDTQYF | TRBJ2-3 | TRBV6-2/TRBV6-3
CAIGGQGCNEQFF | TRBJ2-1 | TRBV10-3
CASSQESSGRVKTQYF | TRBJ2-5 | TRBV4-2
CASSQDLTGDTEAFF | TRBJ1-1 | TRBV4-2
CSAPTSGGSQETQYF | TRBJ2-5 | TRBV20-1
CASSPTQGTKNIQYF | TRBJ2-4 | TRBV12-3/TRBV12-4
CASSLEDSTDTQYF | TRBJ2-3 | TRBV12-3/TRBV12-4